This is a list of T cell receptor beta chains from one sample in a study of blood T cell repertoires in COVID-19. Data came from immunoSEQ multiplex PCR; TCRdb stores just in-frame clones and leaves some out. The sample consists of about 150,000 clones, more than 65% of them appearing once. Sequencing was carried out using peripheral blood. The receptors derive from a woman in her fifties or sixties with acute or convalescent COVID-19. Both conserved end residues are part of each CDR3. A D gene is named only where the DNA matches it firmly. Size tells how often a clone was seen (once, few, many) or the class of an expanded clone, and some rows leave it out.

TRBD2,TRBV27,NA,TRBJ2-1,TGTGCCAGCAGTACGACAGCCGAGCGGGGGGGCCATGAGCAGTTCTTC,CASSTTAERGGHEQFF
TRBD1,TRBV10-3,NA,TRBJ1-3,TGTGCCATTGGGGACAGGGGCTCCTCTGGAAACACCATATATTTT,CAIGDRGSSGNTIYF
NA,TRBV12-5,NA,TRBJ1-1,TGTGCTAGTGGTTTAGGCGGAAACACTGAAGCTTTCTTT,CASGLGGNTEAFF
TRBD1,TRBV5-4,few,TRBJ1-4,TGTGCCAGCAGCACGGGACAGGGGTCGGAAAAACTGTTTTTT,CASSTGQGSEKLFF
TRBD1,TRBV19,NA,TRBJ1-3,TGTGCCAGTAGTATACTTCGGACAGGAACAACTCCTACTGGAAACACCATATATTTT,CASSILRTGTTPTGNTIYF
TRBD1,TRBV6-2/TRBV6-3,NA,TRBJ1-2,TGTGCCAGCAGCTTACAGGGGTATGGCTACACCTTC,CASSLQGYGYTF
NA,TRBV28,NA,TRBJ1-1,TGTGCCAGCAGTTGGAGTTTGGAGACTGAAGCTTTCTTT,CASSWSLETEAFF
NA,TRBV15,NA,TRBJ1-4,TGTGCCACCAGCAGATCTTCTTCCGGGACTGGGGTGGCTAGAATTGAAAAACTGTTTTTT,CATSRSSSGTGVARIEKLFF
TRBD1,TRBV18,once,TRBJ2-7,TGTGCCAGCTCACTTACCGGGACAGGGGGGACCTACGAGCAGTACTTC,CASSLTGTGGTYEQYF
NA,TRBV4-2,NA,TRBJ1-4,TGTGCCAGCAGCCAAGAAGGGCGAGGGCTTAACGAAAAACTGTTTTTT,CASSQEGRGLNEKLFF
TRBD1,TRBV29-1,NA,TRBJ2-2,TGCAGCGTGAGGGGGACAGGGCTGGGCGGGGAGCTGTTTTTT,CSVRGTGLGGELFF
TRBD2,TRBV7-2,NA,TRBJ2-4,TGTGCCAGCAGCTTAGTTGGGCTAGCGGGAGGAGGGGACTTC,CASSLVGLAGGGDF
TRBD1,TRBV2,once,TRBJ1-4,TGTGCCAGCACCTTAAGCGGGACAGGGACGGAAAAACTGTTTTTT,CASTLSGTGTEKLFF
TRBD1,TRBV28,NA,TRBJ2-7,TGTGCCAGCACCGCGACAGGGGCCCGCTGGGAGCAGTACTTC,CASTATGARWEQYF
NA,TRBV18,NA,TRBJ1-1,TGTGCCAGCTCGTCAGGGTACACTGAAGCTTTCTTT,CASSSGYTEAFF
TRBD1,TRBV27,NA,TRBJ2-5,TGTGCCAGCAGGAGGACAGGGGGACCTTTGGGCCAGTACTTC,CASRRTGGPLGQYF
NA,TRBV10-3,NA,TRBJ1-1,TGTGCCATCAGCCAACAGGGCGGGAACACTGAAGCTTTCTTT,CAISQQGGNTEAFF
TRBD1,TRBV5-1,NA,TRBJ2-7,TGCGCCAGCAGCGTGGGACAGGAGACCTACGAGCAGTACTTC,CASSVGQETYEQYF
NA,TRBV5-8,NA,TRBJ2-7,TGTGCCAGCAGCTTTCTCGGCAGGGTAGAGGACGAGCAGTACTTC,CASSFLGRVEDEQYF
NA,TRBV4-3,NA,TRBJ1-4,TGCGCCAGCAGCCAAGAGGTGCAAGGAGGACCGTCTGATGAAAAACTGTTTTTT,CASSQEVQGGPSDEKLFF
TRBD2,TRBV4-2,few,TRBJ2-3,TGTGCCAGCAGCCAAGGCGGGGCGGGAGGGCCGATGAGCACAGATACGCAGTATTTT,CASSQGGAGGPMSTDTQYF
TRBD1,TRBV2,NA,TRBJ1-2,TGTGCCAGTCGCGGACAGGCACCTTATGGCTACACCTTC,CASRGQAPYGYTF
TRBD1,TRBV2,many,TRBJ2-7,TGTGCCAGCACCCTGACAGGGATGGCCTACGAGCAGTACTTC,CASTLTGMAYEQYF
TRBD1,TRBV5-1,NA,TRBJ2-4,TGCGCCAGCAGCGTGACAGGGTCGAACATTCAGTACTTC,CASSVTGSNIQYF
TRBD2,TRBV7-9,NA,TRBJ2-3,TGTGCCAGCAGCGGCCGACTAGCGGGAGGGCCAGGCACAGATACGCAGTATTTT,CASSGRLAGGPGTDTQYF
NA,TRBV7-2,NA,TRBJ2-3,TGTGCCAGCAGCTTTGGGGGGGCGGATACGCAGTATTTT,CASSFGGADTQYF
TRBD1,TRBV2,NA,TRBJ2-1,TGTGCCAGCAGCCAACGACAGGGGAAGTATAGCACGGCCACGAATGAGCAGTTCTTC,CASSQRQGKYSTATNEQFF
TRBD2,TRBV5-1,NA,TRBJ2-3,TGCGCCAGCAGCGGGGGACTAGCGGGGATCACAGATACGCAGTATTTT,CASSGGLAGITDTQYF
NA,TRBV7-2,NA,TRBJ2-2,TGTGCCAGCCTCCCGGTGGGAGCGTTGGCCACCGGGGAGCTGTTTTTT,CASLPVGALATGELFF
TRBD2,TRBV27,NA,TRBJ2-5,TGTGCCAGCAGTTCCCGGACTAGCGGCCAAGAGACCCAGTACTTC,CASSSRTSGQETQYF
NA,TRBV6-5,NA,TRBJ2-7,TGTGCCAGCAGCCAGACAGTCTCCTACGAGCAGTACTTC,CASSQTVSYEQYF
TRBD1,TRBV9,NA,TRBJ1-2,TGTGCCAGCAGCGCGGGACAGGGGGCGTATGGCTACACCTTC,CASSAGQGAYGYTF
TRBD1,TRBV2,NA,TRBJ1-1,TGTGCCAGCAGTGAAGGGGGGACAGTGAGAAGACCCACTGAAGCTTTCTTT,CASSEGGTVRRPTEAFF
NA,TRBV7-2,NA,TRBJ1-5,TGTGCCAGCAGCTTAGGTTCCTTTAATCAGCCCCAGCATTTT,CASSLGSFNQPQHF
NA,TRBV7-2,NA,TRBJ2-5,TGTGCCAGCGGGAGGCAGGCCTCCCAAGAGACCCAGTACTTC,CASGRQASQETQYF
NA,TRBV24-1,NA,TRBJ2-2,TGTGCCACCCCCCTACCGGACAGAGAAATGATGAACACCGGGGAGCTGTTTTTT,CATPLPDREMMNTGELFF
NA,TRBV5-8,NA,TRBJ2-3,TGTGCCAGCAGCTTGGGAGTCTTCACAGATACGCAGTATTTT,CASSLGVFTDTQYF
TRBD1,TRBV9,NA,TRBJ1-1,TGTGCCAGCAGCGTAGTTCCAGGGGGGAACACTGAAGCTTTCTTT,CASSVVPGGNTEAFF
TRBD2,TRBV4-2,NA,TRBJ2-7,TGTGCCAGCAGCCAGGCCTCCGGGACTATAACCTACGAGCAGTACTTC,CASSQASGTITYEQYF
NA,TRBV3-1/TRBV3-2,NA,TRBJ1-5,TGTGCCAGCAGCCAAGCAGGGAATCAGCCCCAGCATTTT,CASSQAGNQPQHF
NA,TRBV5-1,NA,TRBJ1-5,TGCGCCAGCAGCTACGGGTCGGGCAATCAGCCCCAGCATTTT,CASSYGSGNQPQHF
NA,TRBV2,NA,TRBJ1-2,TGTGCCAGCACCGAAACGGGAGGGCAACGAGGCTACACCTTC,CASTETGGQRGYTF
TRBD1,TRBV4-3,few,TRBJ1-4,TGCGCCAGCAGCGCAAACAGGGGACTAACTAATGAAAAACTGTTTTTT,CASSANRGLTNEKLFF
NA,TRBV5-1,NA,TRBJ1-1,TGCGCCAGCAGCCCCTGGCAGGGTGGCACTGAAACTTTCTTT,CASSPWQGGTETFF
NA,TRBV19,NA,TRBJ1-5,TGTGCCAGTACCCAGGACAATTTCAATCAGCCCCAGCATTTT,CASTQDNFNQPQHF
NA,TRBV4-2,NA,TRBJ1-4,TGTGCCAGCAGCCAAGAGGGTTGGGGGGGAGCAACTAATGAAAAACTGTTTTTT,CASSQEGWGGATNEKLFF
NA,TRBV3-1/TRBV3-2,few,TRBJ1-6,TGTGCCAGCAGCCAAGACCCCTTTTCGTTAGGGGGTAATTCACCCCTCCACTTT,CASSQDPFSLGGNSPLHF
NA,TRBV12-3/TRBV12-4,NA,TRBJ1-5,TGTGCCAGCAGTTCTTCCACGGGAGAACCCCAGCATTTT,CASSSSTGEPQHF